This paragraph covers one T cell receptor beta chain sequence. The target antigen is unknown. It was with a sample-barcoded 5' primer and a J-beta primer mix that a second PCR of roughly 6 to 11 cycles was run. TCRdb re-called the 5' RACE reads with MiXCR, one entry per CDR3 protein. The sample contains over 300,000 distinct CDR3 sequences, about half of which appear only once. The data are from a study of blood T cells in healthy people across ages. General observations from the study: Naive T cell percentage and TCR beta diversity correlated strongly.

PBMCs, at least 6.5 million per sample, were isolated. The source is a man between 60 and 75 years old in good health. Specimen: blood.

The CDR3 sequence is CASSHSSSTDTQYF. DNA of the CDR3: TGTGCCAGCAGCCATTCCTCTAGCACAGATACGCAGTATTTT. The chain links TRBV3-1 to TRBJ2-3; D remains unclear. The CDR3 totals 14 residues. Deletions cut 3 bases from V and 0 bases from J, with 7 bases between. Germline CDR1 and CDR2: LGHDT and YNNKEL (reference sequence).